A selection of T cell receptor beta chains follows, all from one sample in a study of T cells after yellow fever vaccination. Via MiXCR, TCRdb re-called the 5' RACE reads, giving one row per CDR3 protein. The data contain about 160,000 distinct CDR3 sequences, around 7% of them singletons. The sample was CD4+ T cells sorted from PBMCs, taken about 5 days after the first yellow fever vaccination. All receptors come from a young man who received the YFV17D yellow fever vaccine. The CDR3 runs from the conserved cysteine through the conserved F or W. The D gene is left open where the match is weak. Clone size is shown for a subset of rows, as once, few, many or a class of expanded clone.

DNA: TGTGCCAGCAGTTTTAGCGGGGGGAAAGATACGCAGTATTTT; CDR3: CASSFSGGKDTQYF; J: TRBJ2-3; size: many; D: TRBD2; V: TRBV5-5
DNA: TGTGCCAGCAGCTACAGGTCAACCACTGAAGCTTTCTTT; CDR3: CASSYRSTTEAFF; J: TRBJ1-1; size: NA; D: NA; V: TRBV6-6
DNA: TGTGCCAGCAGTTGGCAGATGGCCGGGGAGCTGTTTTTT; CDR3: CASSWQMAGELFF; J: TRBJ2-2; size: few; D: NA; V: TRBV12-3/TRBV12-4
DNA: TGCGCCAGCAGCTTTTATCATACAGGGGGCCTGGGGACCCAGTACTTC; CDR3: CASSFYHTGGLGTQYF; J: TRBJ2-5; size: many; D: TRBD1; V: TRBV5-1
DNA: TGCAGTGCCGATGCCGGCATCTCCTACAATGAGCAGTTCTTC; CDR3: CSADAGISYNEQFF; J: TRBJ2-1; size: many; D: NA; V: TRBV20-1
DNA: TGTGCCCCCAGCAGGAGACGGAATGAGCAGTTCTTC; CDR3: CAPSRRRNEQFF; J: TRBJ2-1; size: many; D: NA; V: TRBV2
DNA: TGCGCCAGCAGCCGCGACAGCCTTCAAGAGACCCAGTACTTC; CDR3: CASSRDSLQETQYF; J: TRBJ2-5; size: many; D: NA; V: TRBV5-1
DNA: TGCGCCAGCAGCGTGGCGGGGGGGCGGACAGATACGCAGTATTTT; CDR3: CASSVAGGRTDTQYF; J: TRBJ2-3; size: many; D: TRBD2; V: TRBV5-1
DNA: TGTGCCAGCATCTACTCAGGAGCGGCAGGGGAAGGCTACACCTTC; CDR3: CASIYSGAAGEGYTF; J: TRBJ1-2; size: NA; D: NA; V: TRBV6-5
DNA: TGCGCCAGCAGCGAGGGACAGGGAACCTATGGCTACACCTTC; CDR3: CASSEGQGTYGYTF; J: TRBJ1-2; size: few; D: TRBD1; V: TRBV5-1